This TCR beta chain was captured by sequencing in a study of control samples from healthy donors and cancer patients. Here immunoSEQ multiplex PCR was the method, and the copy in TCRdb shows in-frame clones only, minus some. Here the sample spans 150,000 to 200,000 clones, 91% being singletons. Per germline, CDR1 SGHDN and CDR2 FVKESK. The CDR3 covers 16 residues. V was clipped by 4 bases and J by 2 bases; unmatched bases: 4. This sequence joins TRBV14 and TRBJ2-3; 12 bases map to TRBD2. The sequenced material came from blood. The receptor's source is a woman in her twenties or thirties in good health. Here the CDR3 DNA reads TGTGCCAGCAGCCCGACTAGCGGGGGACACACAGATACGCAGTATTTT. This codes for CASSPTSGGHTDTQYF.